This T cell receptor (beta chain) derives from a study of blood T cell repertoires in COVID-19. Across the whole study: From the United States, Italy and Spain came samples of acute and convalescent COVID-19.

Residents of approximately 25 US areas, aged about 18 to 95 years, made up the participants. Which cohort a participant joined came from the clinical history participants gave. Profiled with immunoSEQ multiplex PCR; TCRdb holds only in-frame clones, not every one. The table shows roughly 400,000 clones, with around nine tenths occurring only once. This CDR3 has 14 residues. The germline CDR1 and CDR2 sequences are KGHDR and SFDVKD. J lost 6 bases, V lost 4 bases, and 7 bases had no gene match. V and J are TRBV24-1 and TRBJ1-2; 7 nucleotides align to TRBD1. Specimen: PBMCs or T cells enriched from blood (not recorded which). The receptor's source is a woman aged 25 to 45 who had recovered from COVID-19. The CDR3 spells CATSEADRRDGYTF. The DNA of the CDR3 is TGTGCCACCAGTGAGGCGGACAGGCGGGATGGCTACACCTTC.